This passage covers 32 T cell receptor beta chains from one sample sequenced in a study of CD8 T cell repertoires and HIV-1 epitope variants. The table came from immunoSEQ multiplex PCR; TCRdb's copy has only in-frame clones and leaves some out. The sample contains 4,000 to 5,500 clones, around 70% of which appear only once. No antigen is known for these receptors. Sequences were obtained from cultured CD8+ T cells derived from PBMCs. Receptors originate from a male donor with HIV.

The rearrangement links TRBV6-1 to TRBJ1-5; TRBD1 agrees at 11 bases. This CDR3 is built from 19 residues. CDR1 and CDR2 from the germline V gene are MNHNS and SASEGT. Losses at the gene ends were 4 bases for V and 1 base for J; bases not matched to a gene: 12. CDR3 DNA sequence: TGTGCCAGCAGTGCAACCGGGACAGGGGGTGGTGTCAGCAATCAGCCCCAGCATTTT. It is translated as CASSATGTGGGVSNQPQHF.

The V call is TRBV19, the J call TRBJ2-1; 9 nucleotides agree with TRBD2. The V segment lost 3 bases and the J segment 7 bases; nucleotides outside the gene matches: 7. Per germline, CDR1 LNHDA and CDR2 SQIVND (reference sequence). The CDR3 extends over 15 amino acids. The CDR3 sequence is CASSMGRGGSNEQFF. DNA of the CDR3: TGTGCCAGTAGTATGGGGCGGGGGGGCTCGAATGAGCAGTTCTTC. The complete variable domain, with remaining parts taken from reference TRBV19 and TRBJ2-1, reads DGGITQSPKYLFRKEGQNVTLSCEQNLNHDAMYWYRQDPGQGLRLIYYSQIVNDFQKGDIAEGYSVSREKKESFPLTVTSAQKNPTAFYLCASSMGRGGSNEQFFGPGTRLTVL.

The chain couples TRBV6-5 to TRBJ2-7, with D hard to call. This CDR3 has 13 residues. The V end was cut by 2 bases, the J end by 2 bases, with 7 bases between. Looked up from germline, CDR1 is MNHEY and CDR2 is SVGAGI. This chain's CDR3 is CASSYSKTYEQYF. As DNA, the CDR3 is TGTGCCAGCAGTTACAGTAAGACCTACGAGCAGTACTTC.

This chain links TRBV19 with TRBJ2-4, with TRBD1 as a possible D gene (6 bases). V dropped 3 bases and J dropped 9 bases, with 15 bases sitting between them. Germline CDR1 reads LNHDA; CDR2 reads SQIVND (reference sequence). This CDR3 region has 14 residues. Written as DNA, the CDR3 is TGTGCCAGTAGTATGACAGGCCGTCAGTCCATTCAGTACTTC. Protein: CASSMTGRQSIQYF.

CDR3 residues: CASKERGAGTQYF. The CDR3 DNA sequence: TGCGCCAGCAAGGAGCGGGGGGCTGGTACGCAGTATTTT. The rearrangement links TRBV10-2 to TRBJ2-3; 9 bases are a match to TRBD2. V was pared by 7 bases and J by 8 bases, with 7 bases of the junction left unmatched. Germline V gives CDR1 WSHSY, CDR2 SAAADI. The CDR3 is 13 residues long.

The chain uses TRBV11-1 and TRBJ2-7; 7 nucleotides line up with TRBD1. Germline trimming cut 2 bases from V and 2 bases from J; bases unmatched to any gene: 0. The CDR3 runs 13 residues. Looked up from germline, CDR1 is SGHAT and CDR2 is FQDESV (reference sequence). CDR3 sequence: CASSLQGAYEQYF. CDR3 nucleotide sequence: TGTGCCAGCAGCTTACAGGGGGCCTACGAGCAGTACTTC.

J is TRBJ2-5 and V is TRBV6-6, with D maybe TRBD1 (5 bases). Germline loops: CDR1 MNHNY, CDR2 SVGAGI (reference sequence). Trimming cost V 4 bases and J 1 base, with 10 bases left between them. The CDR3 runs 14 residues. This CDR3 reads CASSLQDFQETQYF. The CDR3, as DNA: TGTGCCAGCAGTTTACAGGATTTCCAAGAGACCCAGTACTTC.

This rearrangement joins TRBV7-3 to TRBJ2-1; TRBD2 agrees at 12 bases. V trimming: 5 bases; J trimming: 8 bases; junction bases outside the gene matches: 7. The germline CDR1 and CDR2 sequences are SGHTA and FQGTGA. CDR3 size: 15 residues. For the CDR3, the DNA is TGTGCCAGCAGCCAGACTAGCGGGGGAGTTTATGAGCAGTTCTTC. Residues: CASSQTSGGVYEQFF. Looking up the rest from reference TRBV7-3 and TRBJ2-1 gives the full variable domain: GAGVSQTPSNKVTEKGKYVELRCDPISGHTALYWYRQSLGQGPEFLIYFQGTGAADDSGLPNDRFFAVRPEGSVSTLKIQRTERGDSAVYLCASSQTSGGVYEQFFGPGTRLTVL.

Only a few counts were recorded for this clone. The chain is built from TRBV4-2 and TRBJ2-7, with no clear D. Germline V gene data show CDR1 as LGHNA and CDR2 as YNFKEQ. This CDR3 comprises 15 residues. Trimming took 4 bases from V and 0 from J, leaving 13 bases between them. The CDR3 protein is CASSLGGQSSYEQYF. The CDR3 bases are TGTGCCAGCAGCCTGGGTGGGCAGAGCTCCTACGAGCAGTACTTC.

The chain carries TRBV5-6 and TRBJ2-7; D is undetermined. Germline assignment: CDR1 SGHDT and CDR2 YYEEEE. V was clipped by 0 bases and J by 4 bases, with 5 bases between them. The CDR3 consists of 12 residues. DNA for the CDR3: TGTGCCAGCAGCTTGGATCAGTACGAGCAGTACTTC. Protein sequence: CASSLDQYEQYF.

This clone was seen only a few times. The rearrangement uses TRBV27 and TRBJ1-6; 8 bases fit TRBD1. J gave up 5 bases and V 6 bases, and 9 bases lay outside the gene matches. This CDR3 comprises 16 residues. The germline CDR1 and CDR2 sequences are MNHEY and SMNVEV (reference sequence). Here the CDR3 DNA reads TGTGCCAGCAGCAGGACTAGCAGGGGGCATAATTCACCCCTCCACTTT. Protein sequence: CASSRTSRGHNSPLHF.

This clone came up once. CDR3: CASSQDAGNMGTEAFF. DNA of the CDR3: TGTGCCAGCAGCCAAGATGCAGGCAATATGGGCACTGAAGCTTTCTTT. The gene calls are TRBV4-2 and TRBJ1-1; D is undetermined. The CDR3 covers 16 residues. Germline CDR1 is LGHNA and CDR2 is YNFKEQ. V was trimmed by 0 bases and J by 4 bases, leaving 15 bases between them.

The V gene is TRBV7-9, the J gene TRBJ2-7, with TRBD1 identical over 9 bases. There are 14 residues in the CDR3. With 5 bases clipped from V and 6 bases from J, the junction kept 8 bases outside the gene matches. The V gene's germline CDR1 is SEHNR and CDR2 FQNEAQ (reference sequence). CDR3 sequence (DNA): TGTGCCAGCAGCCCGAGGGACAGGGATGTCGAGCAGTACTTC. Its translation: CASSPRDRDVEQYF.

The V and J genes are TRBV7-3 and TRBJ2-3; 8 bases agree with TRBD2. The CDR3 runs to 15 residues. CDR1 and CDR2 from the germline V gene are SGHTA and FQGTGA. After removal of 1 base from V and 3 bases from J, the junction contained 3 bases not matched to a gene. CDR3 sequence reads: CASSLSLAGTDTQYF. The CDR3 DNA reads TGTGCCAGCAGCTTAAGCCTAGCGGGTACAGATACGCAGTATTTT.

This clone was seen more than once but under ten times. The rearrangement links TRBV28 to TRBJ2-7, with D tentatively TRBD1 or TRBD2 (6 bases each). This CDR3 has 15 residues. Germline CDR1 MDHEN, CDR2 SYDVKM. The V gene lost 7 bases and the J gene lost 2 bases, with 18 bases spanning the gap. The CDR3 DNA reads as TGTGCCAGCACCAAGGGGTGGGGGGCCGCCTACGAGCAGTACTTC. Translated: CASTKGWGAAYEQYF. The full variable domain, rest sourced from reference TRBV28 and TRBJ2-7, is DVKVTQSSRYLVKRTGEKVFLECVQDMDHENMFWYRQDPGLGLRLIYFSYDVKMKEKGDIPEGYSVSREKKERFSLILESASTNQTSMYLCASTKGWGAAYEQYFGPGTRLTVT.

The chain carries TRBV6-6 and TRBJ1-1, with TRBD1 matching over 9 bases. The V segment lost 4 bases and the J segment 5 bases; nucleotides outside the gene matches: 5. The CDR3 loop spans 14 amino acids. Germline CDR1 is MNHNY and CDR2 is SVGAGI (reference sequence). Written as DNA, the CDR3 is TGTGCCAGCAGTTGGGGACAGGGCGGAACTGAAGCTTTCTTT. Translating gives CASSWGQGGTEAFF.

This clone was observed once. The DNA of the CDR3 is TGTGCCAGTAGTATAAGGGGAGAAGGGAATCAGCCCCAGCATTTT. This encodes CASSIRGEGNQPQHF. This chain links TRBV19 with TRBJ1-5, with D possibly being TRBD1 (5 bases). Trimming cost V 2 bases and J 4 bases, with 12 bases left between them. The germline gives CDR1 LNHDA, CDR2 SQIVND (reference sequence). The CDR3 spans 15 residues.

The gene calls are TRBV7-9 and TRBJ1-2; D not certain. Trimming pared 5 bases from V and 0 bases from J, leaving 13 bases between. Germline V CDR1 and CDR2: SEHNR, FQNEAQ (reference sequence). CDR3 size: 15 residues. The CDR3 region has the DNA TGTGCCAGCAGCCCGTCCTCGTTCGCTAACTATGGCTACACCTTC. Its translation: CASSPSSFANYGYTF. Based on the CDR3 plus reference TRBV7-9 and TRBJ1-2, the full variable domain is DTGVSQNPRHKITKRGQNVTFRCDPISEHNRLYWYRQTLGQGPEFLTYFQNEAQLEKSRLLSDRFSAERPKGSFSTLEIQRTEQGDSAMYLCASSPSSFANYGYTFGSGTRLTVV.

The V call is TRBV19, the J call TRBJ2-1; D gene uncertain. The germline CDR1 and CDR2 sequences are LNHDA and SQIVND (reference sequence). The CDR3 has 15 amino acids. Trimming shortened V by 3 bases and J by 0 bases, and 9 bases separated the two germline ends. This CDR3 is CASSMEFSSYNEQFF. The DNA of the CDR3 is TGTGCCAGTAGTATGGAGTTTAGCTCCTACAATGAGCAGTTCTTC.

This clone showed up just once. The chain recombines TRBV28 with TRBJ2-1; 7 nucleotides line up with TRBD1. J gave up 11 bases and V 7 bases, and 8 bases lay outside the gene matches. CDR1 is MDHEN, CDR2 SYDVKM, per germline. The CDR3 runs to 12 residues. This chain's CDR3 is CASNSQGSKQFF. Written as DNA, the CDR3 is TGTGCCAGCAACTCACAGGGGTCCAAGCAGTTCTTC.

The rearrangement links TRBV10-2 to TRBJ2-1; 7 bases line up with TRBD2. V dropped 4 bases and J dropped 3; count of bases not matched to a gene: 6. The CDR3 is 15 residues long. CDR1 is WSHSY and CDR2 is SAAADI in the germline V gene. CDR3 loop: CASSVPSGLYNEQFF. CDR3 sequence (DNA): TGCGCCAGCAGTGTCCCTAGCGGCCTCTACAATGAGCAGTTCTTC.

The CDR3 loop reads CASSLVAAAYGYTF. For the CDR3, the DNA is TGTGCCAGCAGCTTGGTGGCAGCGGCCTATGGCTACACCTTC. This chain links TRBV5-6 with TRBJ1-2, with D unclear. Trimming removed 0 bases at V and 4 bases at J, with 10 bases between. The CDR3 sequence is 14 residues long. The V gene's germline CDR1 is SGHDT and CDR2 YYEEEE.

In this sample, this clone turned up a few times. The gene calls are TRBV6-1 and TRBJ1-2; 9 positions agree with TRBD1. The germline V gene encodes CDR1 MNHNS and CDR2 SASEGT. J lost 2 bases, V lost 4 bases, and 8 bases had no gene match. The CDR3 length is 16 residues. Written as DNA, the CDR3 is TGTGCCAGCAGTGTTGAACAGGGGGCAACCAACTATGGCTACACCTTC. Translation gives CASSVEQGATNYGYTF.

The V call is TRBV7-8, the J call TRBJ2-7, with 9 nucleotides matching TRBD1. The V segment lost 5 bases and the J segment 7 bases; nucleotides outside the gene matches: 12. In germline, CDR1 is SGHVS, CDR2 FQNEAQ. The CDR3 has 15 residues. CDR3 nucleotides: TGTGCCAGCAGCCCCCTGGGACAGGGAGGGCCGGAGCAGTACTTC. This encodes CASSPLGQGGPEQYF.

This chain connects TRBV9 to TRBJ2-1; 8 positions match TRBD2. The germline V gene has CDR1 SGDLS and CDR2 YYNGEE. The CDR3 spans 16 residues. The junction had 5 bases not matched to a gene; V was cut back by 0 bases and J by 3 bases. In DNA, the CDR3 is TGTGCCAGCAGCGTAGAGGGACTAGAATTCTACAATGAGCAGTTCTTC. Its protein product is CASSVEGLEFYNEQFF.

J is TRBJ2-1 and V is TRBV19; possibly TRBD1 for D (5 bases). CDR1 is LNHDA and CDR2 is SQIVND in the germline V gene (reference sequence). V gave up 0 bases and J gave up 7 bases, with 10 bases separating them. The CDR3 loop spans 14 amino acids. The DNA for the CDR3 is TGTGCCAGTAGTATAGATCAGGGTGCGAATGAGCAGTTCTTC. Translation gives CASSIDQGANEQFF.

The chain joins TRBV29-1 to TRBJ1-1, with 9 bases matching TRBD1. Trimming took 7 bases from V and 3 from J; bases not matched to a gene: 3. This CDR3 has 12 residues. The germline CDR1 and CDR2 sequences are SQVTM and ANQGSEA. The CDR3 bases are TGCAGCGCGAGGACAGGGGACACTGAAGCTTTCTTT. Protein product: CSARTGDTEAFF.

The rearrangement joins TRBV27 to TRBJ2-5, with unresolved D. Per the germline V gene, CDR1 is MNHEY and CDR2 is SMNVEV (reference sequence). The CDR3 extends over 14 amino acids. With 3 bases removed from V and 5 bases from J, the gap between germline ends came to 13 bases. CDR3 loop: CASSLLGEAETQYF. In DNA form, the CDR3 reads TGTGCCAGCAGTTTGTTGGGCGAGGCGGAGACCCAGTACTTC.

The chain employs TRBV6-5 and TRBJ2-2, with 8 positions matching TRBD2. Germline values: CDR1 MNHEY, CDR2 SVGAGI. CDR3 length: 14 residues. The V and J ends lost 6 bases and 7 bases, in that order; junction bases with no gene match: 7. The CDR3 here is CASSPGLEIGELFF. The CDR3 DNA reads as TGTGCCAGCAGCCCGGGACTAGAAATCGGGGAGCTGTTTTTT.

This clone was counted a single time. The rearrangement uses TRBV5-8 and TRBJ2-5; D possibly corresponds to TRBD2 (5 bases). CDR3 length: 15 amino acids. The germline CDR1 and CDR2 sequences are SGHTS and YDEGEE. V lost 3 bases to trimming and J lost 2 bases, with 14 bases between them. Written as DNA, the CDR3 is TGTGCCAGCAGCTCCGCCGGGATAGATCAAGAGACCCAGTACTTC. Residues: CASSSAGIDQETQYF.

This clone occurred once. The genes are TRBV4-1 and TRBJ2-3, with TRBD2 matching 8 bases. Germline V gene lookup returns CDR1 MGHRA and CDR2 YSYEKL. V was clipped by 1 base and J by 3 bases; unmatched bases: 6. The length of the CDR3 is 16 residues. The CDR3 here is CASSQVPAGETDTQYF. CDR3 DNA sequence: TGCGCCAGCAGCCAAGTCCCAGCGGGGGAGACAGATACGCAGTATTTT.

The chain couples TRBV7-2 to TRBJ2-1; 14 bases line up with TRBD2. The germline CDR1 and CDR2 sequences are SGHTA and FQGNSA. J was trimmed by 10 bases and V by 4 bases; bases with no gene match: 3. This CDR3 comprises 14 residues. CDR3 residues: CASSSRLAGGEQFF. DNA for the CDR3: TGTGCCAGCAGCTCCAGACTAGCGGGGGGGGAGCAGTTCTTC.